The sequence of this T cell receptor (beta chain) was determined in a study of radiation and T cells in renal cell carcinoma. The study, taken as a whole, reports: No pretreatment tumor biopsies were available for baseline clonotypes. In blood, top tumor clones expanded by 2 weeks, shrinking by 4.

The time point: baseline pretreatment blood. Documented treatment: 15 Gy SBRT to primary tumor, nephrectomy 4 weeks later. Radiation-treated patients gave blood at baseline, week 2 and week 4. This renal cell carcinoma was of the clear cell type. The CDR3 is 18 residues long. Germline CDR1 and CDR2: SGHTA and FQGNSA. Trimming removed 1 base from V and 4 bases from J, with 17 bases in between. TCRdb's table, derived via immunoSEQ multiplex PCR, lists solely in-frame clones and lacks some. The sample lists some 150,000 clones, roughly 80% occurring once. In the case of this clone: Its antigen is not known.

The gene calls are TRBV7-2 and TRBJ2-6; a possible D gene is TRBD2 (5 bases). The material sequenced was blood, taken from a patient whose treatment included radiotherapy and nephrectomy. The source of this sequence is a woman aged 50 to 65 with renal cell carcinoma. The chain's CDR3 is CASSLGAVPGEGANVLTF. The DNA of the CDR3 is TGTGCCAGCAGCTTAGGGGCGGTCCCCGGGGAGGGGGCCAACGTCCTGACTTTC.